A single T cell receptor beta chain is shown here with its context. The assay was immunoSEQ multiplex PCR, and TCRdb's table has in-frame clones only and misses some. This sample has about 64,000 clones, with approximately 86% found just once. The V gene's germline CDR1 is SEHNR and CDR2 FQNEAQ (reference sequence). The V end was cut by 2 bases, the J end by 1 base, with 12 bases between. This CDR3 has 17 residues. The data were taken from a study of technical replicates of blood from a few donors. V gene TRBV7-9 combines with J gene TRBJ2-6; D possibly corresponds to TRBD1 (6 bases). Source material: PBMCs. The sequence derives from a human donor in good health. Some clones in this sample may be carry-over from other donors' samples. The CDR3 nucleotides read TGTGCCAGCAGCTTACGACTTACAGGGTCTGGGGCCAACGTCCTGACTTTC. It codes for CASSLRLTGSGANVLTF.